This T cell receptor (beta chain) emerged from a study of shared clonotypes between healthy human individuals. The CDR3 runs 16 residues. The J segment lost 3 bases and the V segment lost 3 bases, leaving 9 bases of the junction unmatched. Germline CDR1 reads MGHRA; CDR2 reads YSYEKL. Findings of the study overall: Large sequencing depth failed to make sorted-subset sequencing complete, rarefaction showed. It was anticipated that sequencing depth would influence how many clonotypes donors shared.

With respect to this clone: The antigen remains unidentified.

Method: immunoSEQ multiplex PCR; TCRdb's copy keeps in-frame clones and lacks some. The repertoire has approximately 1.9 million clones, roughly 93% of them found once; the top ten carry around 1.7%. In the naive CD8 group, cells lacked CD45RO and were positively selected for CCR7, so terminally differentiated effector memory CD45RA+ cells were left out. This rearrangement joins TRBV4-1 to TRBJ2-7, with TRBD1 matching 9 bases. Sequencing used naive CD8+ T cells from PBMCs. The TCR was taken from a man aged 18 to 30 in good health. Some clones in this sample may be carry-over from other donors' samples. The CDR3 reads CASSQRTRDRVYEQYF. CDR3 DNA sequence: TGCGCCAGCAGCCAGCGGACGAGGGACAGGGTCTACGAGCAGTACTTC.